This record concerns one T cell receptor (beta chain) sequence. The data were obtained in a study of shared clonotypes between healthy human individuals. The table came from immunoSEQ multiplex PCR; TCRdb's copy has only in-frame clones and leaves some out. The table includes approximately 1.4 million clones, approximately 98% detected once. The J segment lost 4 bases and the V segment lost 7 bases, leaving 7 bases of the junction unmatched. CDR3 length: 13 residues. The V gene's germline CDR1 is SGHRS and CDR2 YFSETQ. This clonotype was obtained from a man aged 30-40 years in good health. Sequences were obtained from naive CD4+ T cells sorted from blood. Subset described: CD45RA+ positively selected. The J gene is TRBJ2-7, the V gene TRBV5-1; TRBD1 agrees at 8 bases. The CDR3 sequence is CASGQGAWYEQYF. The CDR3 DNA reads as TGCGCCAGCGGGCAGGGGGCATGGTACGAGCAGTACTTC.